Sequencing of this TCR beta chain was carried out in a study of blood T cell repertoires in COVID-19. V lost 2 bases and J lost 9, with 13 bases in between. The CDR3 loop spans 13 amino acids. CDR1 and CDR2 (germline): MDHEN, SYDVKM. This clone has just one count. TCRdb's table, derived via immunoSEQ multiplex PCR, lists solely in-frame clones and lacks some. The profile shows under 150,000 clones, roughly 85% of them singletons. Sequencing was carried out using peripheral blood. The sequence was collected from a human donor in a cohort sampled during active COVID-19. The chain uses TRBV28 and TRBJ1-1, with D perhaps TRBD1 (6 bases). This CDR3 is CASSLGGGFQAFF. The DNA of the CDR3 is TGTGCCAGCAGTTTAGGGGGGGGCTTCCAAGCTTTCTTT. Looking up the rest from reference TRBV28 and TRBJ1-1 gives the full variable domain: DVKVTQSSRYLVKRTGEKVFLECVQDMDHENMFWYRQDPGLGLRLIYFSYDVKMKEKGDIPEGYSVSREKKERFSLILESASTNQTSMYLCASSLGGGFQAFFGQGTRLTVV.